This T cell receptor beta chain was sequenced for a study of control samples from healthy donors and cancer patients. Germline V gene lookup returns CDR1 SGHAT and CDR2 FQNNGV. V dropped 5 bases and J dropped 5; count of bases not matched to a gene: 12. The CDR3 has 16 amino acids. Assay: immunoSEQ multiplex PCR; the TCRdb copy retains only in-frame clones and omits some. The table lists some 110,000 clones, 85% to 90% of them singletons. The sequencing input was blood. This sequence was found in a woman aged 70-85 years in good health. The V gene is TRBV11-2, the J gene TRBJ2-7; 10 bases are a match to TRBD2. CDR3: CASSHLTSGRRNEQYF. The CDR3 DNA reads TGTGCCAGCAGCCATTTGACTAGCGGGCGGAGGAACGAGCAGTACTTC.